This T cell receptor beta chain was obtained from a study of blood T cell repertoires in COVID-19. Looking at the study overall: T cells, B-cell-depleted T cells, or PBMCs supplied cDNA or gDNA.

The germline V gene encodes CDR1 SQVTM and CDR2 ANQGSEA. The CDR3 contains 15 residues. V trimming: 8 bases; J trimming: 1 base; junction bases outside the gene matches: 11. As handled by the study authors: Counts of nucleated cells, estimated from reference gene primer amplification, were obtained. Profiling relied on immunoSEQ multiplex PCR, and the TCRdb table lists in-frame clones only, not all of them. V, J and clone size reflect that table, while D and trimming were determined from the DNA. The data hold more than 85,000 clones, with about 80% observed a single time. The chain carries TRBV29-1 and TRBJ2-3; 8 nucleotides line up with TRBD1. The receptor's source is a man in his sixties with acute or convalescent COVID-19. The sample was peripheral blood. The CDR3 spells CSFLTGGTRTDTQYF. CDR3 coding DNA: TGCAGCTTCCTCACAGGGGGTACTCGCACAGATACGCAGTATTTT.